This is a list of T cell receptor beta chains from one sample in a study of T cell repertoires in cytomegalovirus infection. Each CDR3 protein is one row after TCRdb ran MiXCR on the reads. The sample consists of some 180,000 distinct CDR3 sequences, approximately 18% of them appearing once. The sample consisted of CD8+ T cells from PBMCs. Receptors were obtained from a human donor in good health (CMV status not recorded). Some clones in this sample may be carry-over from other donors' samples. Both conserved end residues are part of each CDR3. A D gene is named only where the DNA matches it firmly. Only some rows state a clone size, as once, few, many or a class for expanded clones.

size,V,D,CDR3
few,TRBV29-1,TRBD1,CSVAVRTGLYEQYF
few,TRBV7-8,TRBD2,CASSLEASGGDNEQFF
-,TRBV7-2,-,CASSLYVSSSYNSPLHF
-,TRBV12-3/TRBV12-4,-,CASTLRIGARDGYTF
few,TRBV7-6,-,CASSFSETANREELFF
many,TRBV7-8,-,CASRDGTYEQYF
-,TRBV29-1,-,CSVDGTEETQYF
-,TRBV13,-,CASSLGLVSYAANTGELFF
-,TRBV7-9,TRBD1,CASSRPGQGQETQYF
-,TRBV7-9,-,CASSSGSGVEAFF
few,TRBV6-8,-,CASSKYQGYEQFF
-,TRBV28,TRBD1,CASRRSAGGLMYYTF
-,TRBV6-2/TRBV6-3,-,CARSRGPYEQYF
-,TRBV6-5,-,CASSYAGGNEQFF
few,TRBV20-1,-,CSARGLTGIYEQYF
-,TRBV4-2,TRBD1,CASSQDRFDRASEKLFF
-,TRBV28,TRBD1,CASRIDRGNNEQFF
-,TRBV4-2,-,CASSQEGRNTEAFF
-,TRBV28,-,CASTPHSGELFF
many,TRBV7-2,-,CASSLAGGPNEQYF
-,TRBV29-1,-,CSVVGSSYEQYF
few,TRBV12-3/TRBV12-4,TRBD2,CASSDPVGREQYF
-,TRBV28,-,CASSFNGGFTEAFF
few,TRBV10-3,-,CAIIFSREIDIQYF
-,TRBV20-1,TRBD2,CSAASGGARPLNEQFF
few,TRBV7-6,TRBD1,CASSPETGLNTEAFF
few,TRBV13,-,CASSLGEGEFTDTQYF
few,TRBV6-2/TRBV6-3,-,CASSYEREPRYEQYF
-,TRBV20-1,-,CSARGRGFGIGEQFF
-,TRBV7-2,TRBD2,CASSGGGGWGETQYF
many,TRBV7-2,-,CASSLDLQDEQFF
-,TRBV7-2,TRBD1,CASSRPRDRGNYGYTF
-,TRBV19,TRBD2,CASFGGLAAYSGANVLTF
-,TRBV6-5,TRBD1,CASSSRDRDAEAFF
-,TRBV7-2,-,CASSPAWQGYEQYF
few,TRBV6-1,-,CASSEGWNTGELFF
many,TRBV19,-,CASSIGNQPQHF
-,TRBV7-8,TRBD1,CASRGQGLNAPGELFF
few,TRBV12-3/TRBV12-4,-,CASRPDTIENGYTF
-,TRBV28,-,CASSPLRDLSSYEQYF